This T cell receptor (beta chain) was documented in a study of radiation and T cells in renal cell carcinoma. Findings and caveats of the study: Without pretreatment biopsies, baseline tumor clonotype presence was undetermined. From baseline, blood top tumor clonotypes peaked at 2 weeks post-radiation.

Sequencing used immunoSEQ multiplex PCR; TCRdb keeps in-frame clones, though not all of them. The table records fewer than 200,000 clones, about 88% of them present only once. Germline-derived CDR1 and CDR2 are LNHDA and SQIVND (reference sequence). The CDR3 has 14 residues. Trimming took 6 bases from V and 4 from J, leaving 15 bases between them. Stated time point: blood 4 weeks post-SBRT, at nephrectomy. Treatment here: 15 Gy SBRT to primary tumor, nephrectomy 4 weeks later. Comment on this clone: Its antigen remains unidentified.

The sequence was collected from a woman in her 50s with renal cell carcinoma. The source was blood, collected from a patient whose treatment included radiotherapy and nephrectomy. The chain carries TRBV19 and TRBJ1-2, with D maybe TRBD1 (6 bases). In DNA form, the CDR3 reads TGTGCCAGTAGCCATACAGGGCCCGGCTATGGCTACACCTTC. This encodes CASSHTGPGYGYTF.